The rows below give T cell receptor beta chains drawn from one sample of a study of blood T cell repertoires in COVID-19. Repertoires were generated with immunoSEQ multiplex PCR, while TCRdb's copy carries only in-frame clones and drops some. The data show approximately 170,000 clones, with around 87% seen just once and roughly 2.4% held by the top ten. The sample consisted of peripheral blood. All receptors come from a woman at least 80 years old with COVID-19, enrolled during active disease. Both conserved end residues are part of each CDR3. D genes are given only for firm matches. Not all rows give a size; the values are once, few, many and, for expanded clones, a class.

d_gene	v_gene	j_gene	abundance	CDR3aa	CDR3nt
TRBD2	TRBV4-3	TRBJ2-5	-	CASSEVDRGGETQYF	TGCGCCAGCAGCGAGGTGGATAGGGGAGGGGAGACCCAGTACTTC
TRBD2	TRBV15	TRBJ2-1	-	CATSRDLFSGSFGNEQFF	TGTGCCACCAGCAGAGATCTCTTTAGCGGGAGTTTTGGGAATGAGCAGTTCTTC
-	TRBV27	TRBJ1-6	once	CASSSSPGSTRNNSPLHF	TGTGCCAGCAGTTCGAGCCCGGGGTCCACGAGGAATAATTCACCCCTCCACTTT
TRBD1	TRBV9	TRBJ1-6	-	CASSVAGQGYNSPLHF	TGTGCCAGCAGCGTAGCGGGACAGGGTTATAATTCACCCCTCCACTTT
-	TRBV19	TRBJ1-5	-	CASSIFGDYQPQHF	TGTGCCAGTAGTATCTTCGGGGATTATCAGCCCCAGCATTTT
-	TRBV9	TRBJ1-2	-	CASRGLGGYTF	TGTGCCAGCAGGGGGCTCGGTGGCTACACCTTC
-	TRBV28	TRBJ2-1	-	CASRVASYNEQFF	TGTGCCAGCAGGGTAGCATCTTACAATGAGCAGTTCTTC
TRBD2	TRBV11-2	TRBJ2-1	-	CASSSRTSQQFF	TGTGCCAGCAGCTCCCGGACTAGCCAGCAGTTCTTC
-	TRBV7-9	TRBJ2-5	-	CASSLGTVAKTQYF	TGTGCCAGCAGCTTAGGGACAGTTGCAAAGACCCAGTACTTC
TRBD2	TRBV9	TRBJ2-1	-	CASGRVNHNEQFF	TGTGCCAGCGGGAGGGTTAACCACAATGAGCAGTTCTTC
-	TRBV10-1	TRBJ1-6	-	CASSDGRFNSPLHF	TGCGCCAGCAGTGATGGCAGATTCAATTCACCCCTCCACTTT
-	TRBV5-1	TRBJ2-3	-	CASSLAWADTQYF	TGCGCCAGCAGCTTGGCCTGGGCGGATACGCAGTATTTT
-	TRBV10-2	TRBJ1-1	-	CASSERRARVTEAFF	TGCGCCAGCAGTGAGCGAAGGGCGCGGGTCACTGAAGCTTTCTTT
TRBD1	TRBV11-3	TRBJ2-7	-	CASSPGTGEQYF	TGTGCCAGCAGCCCCGGGACAGGCGAGCAGTACTTC
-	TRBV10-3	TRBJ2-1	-	CAISGDSVFGNEQFF	TGTGCCATCAGTGGTGACTCCGTCTTCGGGAATGAGCAGTTCTTC
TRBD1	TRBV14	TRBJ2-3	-	CASSWTGRLTDTQYF	TGTGCCAGCAGCTGGACAGGGAGGTTGACAGATACGCAGTATTTT
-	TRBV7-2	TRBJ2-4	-	CASSSSIGAKNIQYF	TGTGCCAGCAGCTCCTCAATCGGGGCCAAAAACATTCAGTACTTC
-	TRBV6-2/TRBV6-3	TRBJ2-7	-	CASSPGVFQQYF	TGTGCCAGCAGTCCAGGGGTATTCCAGCAGTACTTC
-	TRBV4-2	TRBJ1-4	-	CASSQGQSTNEKLFF	TGTGCCAGCAGCCAAGGACAGTCAACTAATGAAAAACTGTTTTTT
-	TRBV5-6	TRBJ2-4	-	CASSLGETRLAKNIQYF	TGTGCCAGCAGCTTGGGGGAGACACGACTAGCCAAAAACATTCAGTACTTC
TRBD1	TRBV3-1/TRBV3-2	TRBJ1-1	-	CASSLLTGREITEAFF	TGTGCCAGCAGCCTCCTGACAGGGAGAGAGATCACTGAAGCTTTCTTT
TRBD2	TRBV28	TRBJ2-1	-	CASRTGTSGSNEQFF	TGTGCCAGCAGAACCGGGACTAGCGGGAGCAATGAGCAGTTCTTC
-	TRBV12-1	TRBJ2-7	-	CASSYRGASYEQYF	TGTGCCAGCAGCTACAGGGGCGCCTCCTACGAGCAGTACTTC
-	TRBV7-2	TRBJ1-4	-	CASSRAGGATNEKLFF	TGTGCCAGCAGCAGAGCCGGGGGGGCGACTAATGAAAAACTGTTTTTT
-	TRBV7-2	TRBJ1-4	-	CASSLGTSEKLFF	TGTGCCAGCAGCTTAGGGACATCTGAAAAACTGTTTTTT
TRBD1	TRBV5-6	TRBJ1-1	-	CASSLNGQGLPEAFF	TGTGCCAGCAGCCTAAATGGACAGGGTCTGCCTGAAGCTTTCTTT
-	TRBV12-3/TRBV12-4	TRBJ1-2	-	CASSLMQSYGYTF	TGTGCCAGCAGTTTAATGCAGTCGTATGGCTACACCTTC
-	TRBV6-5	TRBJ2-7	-	CASSYGGASSYEQYF	TGTGCCAGCAGTTACGGAGGGGCCAGCTCCTACGAGCAGTACTTC
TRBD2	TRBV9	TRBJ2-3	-	CASSALAGGDTQYF	TGTGCCAGCAGCGCCTTAGCGGGCGGAGATACGCAGTATTTT
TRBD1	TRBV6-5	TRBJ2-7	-	CASTGLTGGGEQYF	TGTGCCAGCACGGGATTAACAGGGGGCGGCGAGCAGTACTTC
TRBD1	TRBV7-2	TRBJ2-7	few	CASSLRQGAVDEQYF	TGTGCCAGCAGCTTACGACAGGGGGCGGTCGACGAGCAGTACTTC
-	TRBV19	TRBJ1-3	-	CASSYSSGNTIYF	TGTGCCAGTAGTTACAGCTCTGGAAACACCATATATTTT
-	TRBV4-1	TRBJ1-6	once	CASRNRASGTPLHF	TGCGCCAGCAGAAACAGGGCATCCGGGACACCCCTCCACTTT
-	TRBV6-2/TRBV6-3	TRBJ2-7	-	CASSKPTLPRVEQYF	TGTGCCAGCAGTAAGCCAACTTTACCACGGGTAGAGCAGTACTTC
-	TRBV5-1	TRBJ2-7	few	CASSLGQVYEQYF	TGCGCCAGCAGCTTGGGACAGGTATACGAGCAGTACTTC
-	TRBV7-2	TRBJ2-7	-	CASSLEGTLTEEYF	TGTGCCAGCAGCTTAGAGGGGACACTGACTGAGGAGTACTTC
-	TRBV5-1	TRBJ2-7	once	CASSLALSSYEQYF	TGCGCCAGCAGCTTGGCTCTAAGCTCCTACGAGCAGTACTTC
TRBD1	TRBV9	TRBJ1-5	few	CASSVGQGAGQPQHF	TGTGCCAGCAGCGTAGGGCAGGGGGCCGGCCAGCCCCAGCATTTT
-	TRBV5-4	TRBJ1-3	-	CASSLVGEAGNTIYF	TGTGCCAGCAGCTTGGTCGGGGAGGCTGGAAACACCATATATTTT
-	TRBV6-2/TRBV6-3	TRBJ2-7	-	CASSYSPDEQYF	TGTGCCAGCAGTTACTCCCCTGACGAGCAGTACTTC
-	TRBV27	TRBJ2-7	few	CASRAGTLCEQYF	TGTGCCAGCAGGGCGGGGACCCTCTGCGAGCAGTACTTC
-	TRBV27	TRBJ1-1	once	CASSAPTENTEAFF	TGTGCCAGCAGTGCGCCGACAGAGAACACTGAAGCTTTCTTT
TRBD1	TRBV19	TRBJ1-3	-	CASISGQGALEVGNTIYF	TGTGCCAGTATATCTGGACAGGGGGCTCTGGAGGTTGGAAACACCATATATTTT
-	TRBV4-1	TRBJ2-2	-	CASSQEGYTGTGELFF	TGCGCCAGCAGCCAAGAGGGTTACACAGGGACCGGGGAGCTGTTTTTT
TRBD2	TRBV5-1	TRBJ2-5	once	CASSITSGSRQETQYF	TGCGCCAGCAGCATCACTAGCGGGAGTCGCCAAGAGACCCAGTACTTC
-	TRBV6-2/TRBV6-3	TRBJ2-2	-	CASSYGGVANTGELFF	TGTGCCAGCAGTTACGGCGGAGTCGCGAACACCGGGGAGCTGTTTTTT
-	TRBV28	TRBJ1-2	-	CASSKNGYGYTF	TGTGCCAGCAGTAAAAACGGCTATGGCTACACCTTC
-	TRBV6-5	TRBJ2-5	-	CATQRDSGETQYF	TGTGCCACTCAACGGGACTCCGGGGAGACCCAGTACTTC
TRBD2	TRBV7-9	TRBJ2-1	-	CASTQFGLAGPNEQFF	TGTGCCAGCACCCAGTTCGGACTAGCGGGGCCAAATGAGCAGTTCTTC
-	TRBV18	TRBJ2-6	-	CASSPVVGATGANVLTF	TGTGCCAGCTCACCAGTTGTTGGGGCAACTGGGGCCAACGTCCTGACTTTC
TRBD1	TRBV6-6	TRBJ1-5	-	CASSRLGQGSFKNQPQHF	TGTGCCAGCAGTCGATTAGGACAGGGGTCCTTCAAAAATCAGCCCCAGCATTTT
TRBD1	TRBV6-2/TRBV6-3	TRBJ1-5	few	CASSFYGQGAGAQHF	TGTGCCAGCAGTTTCTATGGACAGGGGGCAGGGGCCCAGCATTTT